This TCR beta chain derives from a study of cytomegalovirus exposure and HLA in healthy donors. The V end was cut by 4 bases, the J end by 5 bases, with 20 bases between. CDR3 length: 16 residues. CDR1 is SGDLS, CDR2 YYNGEE, per germline. Study results and caveats: A later analysis found first-cohort TCR clusters tended to co-occur in the 90 to 150 validation repertoires. Cytomegalovirus status was reportedly diagnosed by the classifier with high specificity and sensitivity. Associated with cytomegalovirus, according to the listing, were around 170 TCR beta chains.

Comment on this clone: Its specificity is not known.

Here immunoSEQ multiplex PCR was the method, and the copy in TCRdb shows in-frame clones only, minus some. The profile shows 100,000 or so clones, about 85% of them singletons. These donors were members of the approximately 120-subject validation cohort, a group separate from the approximately 670-subject first cohort. V usage is TRBV9 and J usage is TRBJ2-3; D gene uncertain. The source of this sequence is a woman between 18 and 29 years old in good health and CMV-seropositive. Sequencing was carried out using PBMCs. CDR3 sequence: CASSRGDDAVLDTQYF. CDR3 bases: TGTGCCAGCAGCCGAGGTGACGACGCCGTCTTAGATACGCAGTATTTT.